A single TCR beta chain is shown here with its context. This receptor's antigen is unknown. Qualities for individual bases were not recorded, and no much larger clone is one base off. The data derive from a study of beta chain features in type 1 diabetes (dated by TCRdb to the late 2010s). Looking at the study overall: Mean age, gender distribution, total cell number and subset yield did not differ between patients and healthy donors. Across all samples, roughly 110,000,000 sorted cells were examined, and cell number per subset correlated strongly with RNA yield. In the study, TCRB repertoires of sorted circulating CD4+ T cell subsets from recently diagnosed type 1 diabetes patients were compared with those of matched healthy donors. Regulatory and stem cell-like memory subsets were isolated from only 8 patients and about eight healthy donors, whereas naive and central memory subsets came from all 30 or so donors.

All of the isolated RNA was reverse transcribed with the High Capacity cDNA Reverse Transcription Kit, so expressed TCRB transcripts were sequenced. Deep immunoSEQ sequencing was applied to naive, central memory and regulatory T cell samples, giving an average of about 3.8 million total reads per sample. After sorted cells were lysed in RLT buffer, RNA was extracted with DNase-treated RNeasy Micro or Mini kits, with the choice depending on cell number. Each cell subset was processed separately to prevent cross-contamination, with patient and healthy donor samples processed together. The immunoSEQ multiplex PCR was used to amplify TCRB sequences from cDNA, generating 87-bp fragments that spanned the CDR3 region. The amplicons were sequenced using the Illumina HiSeq platform. In the paper's pipeline: Synthetic template baselines were used to correct PCR bias computationally, reads within Hamming distance 2 were collapsed, and singletons that could not be merged were discarded. Reads were aligned against IMGT so that V, D and J genes, CDR3 length and insertions or deletions at six rearrangement sites could be assigned. Within each subset, clonotype counts were normalized to the number of sorted cells before true diversity and Gini coefficients were calculated with the tcR R package. Repertoire sharing was quantified using the overlap coefficient calculated on TCRB nucleotide sequences. TCRdb limited this immuneACCESS table to in-frame rearrangements with V and J called. A share of clones is missing; checked studies link under half to unresolved V genes, and the rest is unexplained. V, J and clone size are those of that table, while D and trimming were read from the DNA. In all, the sample holds tens of thousands of clones, and around three fifths of those were seen once. The biggest ten clones account for about 2% of the sample.

From each donor, a single peripheral blood sample of 95 to 150 mL on average was drawn into heparinised tubes. A BD FACSAria II and a panel including CD45RO, CCR7, CD25, CD127, CD95 and CD27 were used to sort naive, central memory, regulatory and stem cell-like memory CD4+ T cells. A purity above 95% was achieved for all sorted populations. PBMCs were isolated immediately by Lymphoprep density gradient centrifugation and stained directly without culture. To minimize batch effects, samples were stained and sorted in pairs, one healthy donor with one patient per experiment. Findings and caveats that apply to the study as a whole: Because cDNA rather than genomic DNA was sequenced, highly expressing activated cells could have been over-represented, although no difference in activation and CD3 levels was found between groups. The naive, central memory and regulatory TCRB repertoires appeared to resemble one another more closely among patients than among healthy donors. In all four CD4+ subsets, TCRB CDR3 length was moderately but significantly shorter in type 1 diabetes patients. At VDJ recombination sites, type 1 diabetes patients had fewer insertions and more deleted nucleotides, which implies abnormalities in thymic rearrangement. PCR might favor shorter templates, but patient and control samples were amplified and corrected together, so any skew would affect both groups equally. Because the HLA sub-analyses included only small numbers of individuals, any influence of HLA type on TCRB rearrangement was left unresolved.

Sequencing input: Tregs from blood. The sample's cell subset or site label, decoded: regulatory CD4+ T cells. This clonotype was sampled from a woman younger than 30 in good health.

The CDR3 corresponds to CASSPDRGGDTQYF. The DNA is as follows: TGTGCCAGCAGCCCAGACAGGGGAGGAGATACGCAGTATTTT. The V and J segments used are TRBV2 and TRBJ2-3; TRBD1 lines up with 8 middle nucleotides. CDR1 and CDR2 are read off the germline V gene as SNHLY and FYNNEI. Taken from cysteine to phenylalanine, the CDR3 has 14 residues. Just CDR3 DNA is preserved here, 42 bases in frame from base 1. Relative to germline, V is missing 6 bases and J is missing 5 bases, with 7 bases of the junction outside any gene match.